The 18 T cell receptor beta chains listed next were all sequenced from one sample in a study of blood T cell repertoires in COVID-19. Clones were sequenced by immunoSEQ multiplex PCR, and TCRdb holds only the in-frame ones, with some missing. Of 200,000 to 300,000 clones in the sample, roughly 80% are singletons; the top ten hold around 4.2%. Specimen: peripheral blood. The receptor source for this set is a man aged 55-75 years with acute or convalescent COVID-19.

V is TRBV5-4 and J is TRBJ2-7, with TRBD2 identical over 9 bases. V trimming: 0 bases; J trimming: 1 base; junction bases outside the gene matches: 8. Germline V gene lookup returns CDR1 SGHNT and CDR2 YYREEE (reference sequence). The CDR3 covers 17 residues. The CDR3 nucleotides read TGTGCCAGCAGCTTGGATCCGCGGGGGGGCCTATCCTACGAGCAGTACTTC. Translated, it gives CASSLDPRGGLSYEQYF.

J is TRBJ1-6 and V is TRBV28, with 10 nucleotides matching TRBD1. CDR1 is MDHEN and CDR2 is SYDVKM in the germline V gene. Trimming cost V 6 bases and J 9 bases; bases outside gene matches: 8. The CDR3 has 15 amino acids. CDR3 sequence: CASRGGQGSGSPLHF. In DNA form, the CDR3 reads TGTGCCAGCAGAGGGGGACAGGGGAGTGGTTCACCCCTCCACTTT.

This chain's CDR3 is CASSEDGLAGATDTQYF. The DNA of the CDR3 is TGTGCCAGCAGTGAAGATGGACTAGCGGGGGCCACAGATACGCAGTATTTT. This sequence joins TRBV6-1 and TRBJ2-3; 13 bases line up with TRBD2. Germline V lookup: CDR1 MNHNS, CDR2 SASEGT. CDR3 length: 17 residues. Trimming took 1 base from V and 2 from J; bases not matched to a gene: 3.

This chain links TRBV11-2 with TRBJ1-1; 8 bases agree with TRBD1. The CDR3 length is 13 residues. With V trimmed by 6 bases and J by 4 bases, 4 bases remained unmatched. CDR1 and CDR2 from the germline V gene are SGHAT and FQNNGV. The CDR3 sequence: CASRQTGATEAFF. The CDR3 nucleotides read TGTGCCAGCAGGCAGACAGGGGCCACTGAAGCTTTCTTT.

The chain has TRBV27 and TRBJ2-1; D might be TRBD2 (5 bases). CDR1 and CDR2 from the germline V gene are MNHEY and SMNVEV (reference sequence). The V end lost 5 bases, the J end lost 3 bases, and 14 bases lay between the germline ends. This CDR3 has 15 amino acids. The CDR3 DNA reads TGTGCCAGCAGTCCGGAGGAGTTGTACTACAATGAGCAGTTCTTC. Protein product: CASSPEELYYNEQFF.

There are a few counts of this clone. CDR3 in amino acids: CASSSGEYGYTF. The CDR3 DNA reads as TGCGCCAGCAGCTCAGGGGAATATGGCTACACCTTC. This rearrangement joins TRBV5-1 to TRBJ1-2; weak D call: TRBD1 (6 bases). CDR3 length: 12 amino acids. Germline loops: CDR1 SGHRS, CDR2 YFSETQ. V gave up 3 bases and J gave up 5 bases, with 8 bases separating them. Using reference TRBV5-1 and TRBJ1-2 for the parts outside the CDR3, the full variable domain is KAGVTQTPRYLIKTRGQQVTLSCSPISGHRSVSWYQQTPGQGLQFLFEYFSETQRNKGNFPGRFSGRQFSNSRSEMNVSTLELGDSALYLCASSSGEYGYTFGSGTRLTVV.

This chain connects TRBV9 to TRBJ2-3; D uncertain. Trimming shortened V by 0 bases and J by 5 bases, and 13 bases separated the two germline ends. The CDR3 is 15 amino acids. Germline loops: CDR1 SGDLS, CDR2 YYNGEE. CDR3 in DNA: TGTGCCAGCAGCGTAGGCGGCTCAACCGGAGATACGCAGTATTTT. Encoded protein: CASSVGGSTGDTQYF.

The chain joins TRBV27 to TRBJ2-1; TRBD2 agrees at 7 bases. CDR1 MNHEY and CDR2 SMNVEV come from the germline V gene (reference sequence). Trimming took 0 bases from V and 4 from J; bases not matched to a gene: 21. The CDR3 consists of 21 residues. CDR3 coding DNA: TGTGCCAGCAGTTTATCTGGTCCAGTTGCCGAACCCCGGGAGGCATACAATGAGCAGTTCTTC. Translated, it gives CASSLSGPVAEPREAYNEQFF.

The sample holds a few counts of this clone. This chain joins TRBV5-1 and TRBJ2-1; 9 bases align to TRBD2. V trimming: 4 bases; J trimming: 1 base; junction bases outside the gene matches: 9. The CDR3 has 17 residues. The germline gives CDR1 SGHRS, CDR2 YFSETQ. The CDR3 is CASSPPPLAGSYNEQFF. In DNA form, the CDR3 reads TGCGCCAGCAGCCCCCCGCCGCTAGCGGGGTCCTACAATGAGCAGTTCTTC.

As DNA, the CDR3 is TGCGCCAGCAGCTTTACAGGGGTCTATGGCTACACCTTC. Amino acid sequence: CASSFTGVYGYTF. The V and J genes are TRBV5-1 and TRBJ1-2; 7 nucleotides align to TRBD1. Trimming took 2 bases from V and 4 from J; bases not matched to a gene: 2. The CDR3 sequence is 13 residues long. Per the germline V gene, CDR1 is SGHRS and CDR2 is YFSETQ.

This rearrangement joins TRBV7-4 to TRBJ2-1; 9 bases agree with TRBD2. CDR1 SGHVT and CDR2 SQSDAQ come from the germline V gene. V gave up 2 bases and J gave up 9 bases; unmatched junction bases: 8. CDR3 length equals 15 residues. CDR3 protein: CASSLSSSGACEQFF. The CDR3 nucleotides read TGTGCCAGCAGCTTAAGCTCTAGCGGGGCTTGTGAGCAGTTCTTC.

A few counts support this clone. This chain connects TRBV28 to TRBJ2-7, with TRBD2 matching over 7 bases. The V gene end was trimmed by 6 bases and the J gene end by 6 bases; junction bases not matched to a gene: 14. The germline V gene has CDR1 MDHEN and CDR2 SYDVKM. CDR3 size: 15 residues. DNA of the CDR3: TGTGCCAGCAGCCTATCGGGACTACCTCTCCTCGAGCAGTACTTC. This sequence encodes CASSLSGLPLLEQYF.

The chain recombines TRBV5-4 with TRBJ1-2, with 10 bases matching TRBD1. V was pared by 4 bases and J by 5 bases, with 8 bases of the junction left unmatched. The CDR3 covers 15 residues. Germline CDR1 reads SGHNT; CDR2 reads YYREEE (reference sequence). The CDR3 DNA follows: TGTGCCAGCAGCAGGGGACAGGGGACACCATATGGCTACACCTTC. Translation: CASSRGQGTPYGYTF. Full variable domain (outside the CDR3, taken from reference TRBV5-4 and TRBJ1-2): ETGVTQSPTHLIKTRGQQVTLRCSSQSGHNTVSWYQQALGQGPQFIFQYYREEENGRGNFPPRFSGLQFPNYSSELNVNALELDDSALYLCASSRGQGTPYGYTFGSGTRLTVV.

The V gene is TRBV19, the J gene TRBJ2-1; TRBD2 aligns across 7 bases. CDR1 and CDR2 from the germline V gene are LNHDA and SQIVND (reference sequence). Trimming cost V 5 bases and J 5 bases; bases outside gene matches: 12. CDR3 length: 16 residues. This CDR3 reads CASSPLGGALNNEQFF. The CDR3 DNA follows: TGTGCCAGTAGTCCCTTGGGAGGGGCGCTTAACAATGAGCAGTTCTTC.

This chain connects TRBV11-2 to TRBJ2-2, with TRBD2 matching over 11 bases. CDR3 length: 17 residues. CDR1 and CDR2 (germline): SGHAT, FQNNGV. J was trimmed by 1 base and V by 3 bases; bases with no gene match: 4. In DNA form, the CDR3 reads TGTGCCAGCAGCTTTCTTCTAGCGGGGGGGAACACCGGGGAGCTGTTTTTT. Protein sequence: CASSFLLAGGNTGELFF.

The J gene is TRBJ1-2, the V gene TRBV2; 8 bases agree with TRBD1. Germline assignment: CDR1 SNHLY and CDR2 FYNNEI. This CDR3 has 12 amino acids. V trimming: 6 bases; J trimming: 7 bases; junction bases outside the gene matches: 4. CDR3 DNA: TGTGCCAGCAGACAAGACAGGGGTGGCTACACCTTC. Residues: CASRQDRGGYTF.

This clone was observed a single time. The chain uses TRBV16 and TRBJ1-2, with 7 bases identical to TRBD1. V lost 0 bases and J lost 5; bases outside the gene matches: 3. The CDR3 runs 14 residues. Per the germline V gene, CDR1 is KGHSY and CDR2 is FQNENV. CDR3 coding DNA: TGTGCCAGCAGCCAATCGGCAGGGGGATATGGCTACACCTTC. It translates to CASSQSAGGYGYTF.

The chain links TRBV7-9 to TRBJ1-2; D gene uncertain. CDR1 SEHNR and CDR2 FQNEAQ come from the germline V gene (reference sequence). Trimming stripped 1 base from V and 4 bases from J, with 10 bases between. The CDR3 contains 14 residues. CDR3 protein: CASSLGALTYGYTF. CDR3 DNA sequence: TGTGCCAGCAGCTTAGGCGCCCTCACCTATGGCTACACCTTC. The whole variable domain, remainder taken from reference TRBV7-9 and TRBJ1-2, is DTGVSQNPRHKITKRGQNVTFRCDPISEHNRLYWYRQTLGQGPEFLTYFQNEAQLEKSRLLSDRFSAERPKGSFSTLEIQRTEQGDSAMYLCASSLGALTYGYTFGSGTRLTVV.